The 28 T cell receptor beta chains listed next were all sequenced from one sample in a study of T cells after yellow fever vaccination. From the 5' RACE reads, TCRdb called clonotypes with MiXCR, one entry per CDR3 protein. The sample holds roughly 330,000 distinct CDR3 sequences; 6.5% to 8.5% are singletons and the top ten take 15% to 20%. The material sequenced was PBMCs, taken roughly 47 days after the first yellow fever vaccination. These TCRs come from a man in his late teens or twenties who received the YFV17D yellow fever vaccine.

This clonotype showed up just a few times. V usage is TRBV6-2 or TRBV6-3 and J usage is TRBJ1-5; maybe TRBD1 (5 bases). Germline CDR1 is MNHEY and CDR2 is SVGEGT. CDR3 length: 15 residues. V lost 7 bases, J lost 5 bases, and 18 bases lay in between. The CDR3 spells CASTKRQSGDQPQHF. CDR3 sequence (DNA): TGTGCCAGCACCAAGAGACAGTCGGGCGATCAGCCCCAGCATTTT.

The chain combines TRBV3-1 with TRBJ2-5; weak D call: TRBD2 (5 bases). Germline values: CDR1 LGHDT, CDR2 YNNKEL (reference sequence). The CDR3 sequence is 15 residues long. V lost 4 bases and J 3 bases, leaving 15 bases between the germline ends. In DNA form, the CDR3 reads TGTGCCAGCAGCCGCGGCCCTAACGGGAAAGAGACCCAGTACTTC. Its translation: CASSRGPNGKETQYF.

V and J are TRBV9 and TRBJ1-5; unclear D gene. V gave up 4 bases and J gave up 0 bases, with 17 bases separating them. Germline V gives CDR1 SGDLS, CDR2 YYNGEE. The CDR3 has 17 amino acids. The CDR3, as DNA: TGTGCCAGCAGCTACTATGACTTACTCTATAGCAATCAGCCCCAGCATTTT. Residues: CASSYYDLLYSNQPQHF.

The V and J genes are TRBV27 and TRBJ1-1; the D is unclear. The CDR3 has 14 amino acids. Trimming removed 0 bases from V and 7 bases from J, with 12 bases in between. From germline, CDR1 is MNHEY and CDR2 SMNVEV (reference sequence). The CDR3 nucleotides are TGTGCCAGCAGTTTATCCCCCCAAGCGATTGAAGCTTTCTTT. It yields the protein CASSLSPQAIEAFF.

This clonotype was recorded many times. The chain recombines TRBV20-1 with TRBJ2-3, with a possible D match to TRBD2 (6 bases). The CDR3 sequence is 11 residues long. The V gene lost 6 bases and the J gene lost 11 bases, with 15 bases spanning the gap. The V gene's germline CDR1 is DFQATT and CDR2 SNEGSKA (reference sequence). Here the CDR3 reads CSARGPVKQYF. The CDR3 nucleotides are TGCAGTGCGCGGGGCCCTGTGAAGCAGTATTTT.

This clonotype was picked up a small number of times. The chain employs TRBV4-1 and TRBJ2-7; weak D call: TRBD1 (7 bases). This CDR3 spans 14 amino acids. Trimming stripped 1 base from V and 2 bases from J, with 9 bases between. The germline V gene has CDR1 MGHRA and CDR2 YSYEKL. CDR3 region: CASSQGRGAYEQYV. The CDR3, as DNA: TGCGCCAGCAGCCAAGGCAGGGGGGCCTACGAGCAGTACGTC.

CDR3 nucleotide sequence: TGTGCCAGCAGCGCCTGGGACAGGGCAGATGGCTACACCTTC. Translation: CASSAWDRADGYTF. The rearrangement links TRBV11-2 to TRBJ1-2; 9 bases agree with TRBD1. The CDR3 is 14 residues long. CDR1 and CDR2 (germline): SGHAT, FQNNGV. V was clipped by 5 bases and J by 6 bases; unmatched bases: 7.

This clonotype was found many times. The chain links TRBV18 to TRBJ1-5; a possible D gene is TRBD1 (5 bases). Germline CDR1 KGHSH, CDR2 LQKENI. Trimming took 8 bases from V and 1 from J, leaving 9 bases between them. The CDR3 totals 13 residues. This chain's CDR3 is CASSPGSNQPQHF. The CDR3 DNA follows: TGTGCCAGCAGTCCAGGGAGCAATCAGCCCCAGCATTTT.

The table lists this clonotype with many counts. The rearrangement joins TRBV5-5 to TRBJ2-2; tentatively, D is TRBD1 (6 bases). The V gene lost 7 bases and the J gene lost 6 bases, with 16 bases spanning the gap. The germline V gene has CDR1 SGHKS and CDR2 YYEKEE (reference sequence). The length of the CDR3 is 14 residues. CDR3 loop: CASCYSPGAGELFF. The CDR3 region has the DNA TGTGCCAGCTGCTATAGCCCAGGGGCCGGGGAGCTGTTTTTT.

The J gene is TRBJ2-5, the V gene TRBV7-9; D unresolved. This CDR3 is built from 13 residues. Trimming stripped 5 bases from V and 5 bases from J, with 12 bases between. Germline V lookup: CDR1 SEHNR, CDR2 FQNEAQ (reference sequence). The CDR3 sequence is CASSEAIGETQYF. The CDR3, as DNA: TGTGCCAGCAGCGAGGCGATTGGGGAGACCCAGTACTTC.

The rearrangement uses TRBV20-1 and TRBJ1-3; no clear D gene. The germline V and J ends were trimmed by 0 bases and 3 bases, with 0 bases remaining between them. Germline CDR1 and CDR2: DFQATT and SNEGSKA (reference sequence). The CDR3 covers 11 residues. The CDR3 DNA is TGCAGTGCTAGAGATGGAAACACCATATATTTT. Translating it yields CSARDGNTIYF.

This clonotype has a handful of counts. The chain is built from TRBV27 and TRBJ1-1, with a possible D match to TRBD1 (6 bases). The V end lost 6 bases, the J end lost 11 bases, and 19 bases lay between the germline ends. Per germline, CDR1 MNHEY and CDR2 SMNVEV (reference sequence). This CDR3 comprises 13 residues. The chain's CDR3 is CASSSSTGKPAFF. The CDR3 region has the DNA TGTGCCAGCAGCAGCTCCACAGGGAAACCGGCTTTCTTT.

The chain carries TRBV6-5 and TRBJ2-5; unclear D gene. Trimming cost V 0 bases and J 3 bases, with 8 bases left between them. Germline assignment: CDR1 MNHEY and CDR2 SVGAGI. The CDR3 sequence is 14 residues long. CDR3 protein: CASSYSQSEETQYF. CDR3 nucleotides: TGTGCCAGCAGTTACTCGCAGAGCGAAGAGACCCAGTACTTC.

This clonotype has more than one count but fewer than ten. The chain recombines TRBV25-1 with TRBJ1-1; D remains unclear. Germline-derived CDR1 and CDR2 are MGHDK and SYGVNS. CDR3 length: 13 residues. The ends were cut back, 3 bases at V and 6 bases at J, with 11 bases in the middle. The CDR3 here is CASSDGPSPEAFF. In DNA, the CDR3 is TGTGCCAGCAGTGACGGGCCCTCACCTGAAGCTTTCTTT.

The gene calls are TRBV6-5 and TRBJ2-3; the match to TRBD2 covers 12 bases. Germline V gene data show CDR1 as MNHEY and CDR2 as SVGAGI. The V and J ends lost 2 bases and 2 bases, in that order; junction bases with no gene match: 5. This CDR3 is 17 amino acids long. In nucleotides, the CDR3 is TGTGCCAGCAGTTACGGGCCTAGCGGGGGGGACACAGATACGCAGTATTTT. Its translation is CASSYGPSGGDTDTQYF.

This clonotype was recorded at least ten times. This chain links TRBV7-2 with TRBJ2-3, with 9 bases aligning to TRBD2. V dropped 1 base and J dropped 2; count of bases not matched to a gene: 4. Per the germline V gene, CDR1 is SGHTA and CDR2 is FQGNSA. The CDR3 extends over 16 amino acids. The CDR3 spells CASSLVGGGDTDTQYF. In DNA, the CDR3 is TGTGCCAGCAGCTTAGTAGGCGGGGGGGACACAGATACGCAGTATTTT.

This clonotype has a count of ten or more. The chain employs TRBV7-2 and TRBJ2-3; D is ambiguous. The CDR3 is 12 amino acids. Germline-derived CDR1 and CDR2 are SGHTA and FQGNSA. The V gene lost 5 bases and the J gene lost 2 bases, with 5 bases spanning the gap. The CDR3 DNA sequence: TGTGCCAGCAGCGTTTACACAGATACGCAGTATTTT. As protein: CASSVYTDTQYF. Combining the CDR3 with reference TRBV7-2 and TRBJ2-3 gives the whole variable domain GAGVSQSPSNKVTEKGKDVELRCDPISGHTALYWYRQSLGQGLEFLIYFQGNSAPDKSGLPSDRFSAERTGGSVSTLTIQRTQQEDSAVYLCASSVYTDTQYFGPGTRLTVL.

The CDR3 here is CASSPPAGYGYTF. CDR3 sequence (DNA): TGTGCCAGCTCACCACCAGCGGGCTATGGCTACACCTTC. This chain connects TRBV18 to TRBJ1-2, with D unresolved. CDR1 KGHSH and CDR2 LQKENI come from the germline V gene. Trimming shortened V by 0 bases and J by 4 bases, and 6 bases separated the two germline ends. The CDR3 runs 13 residues.

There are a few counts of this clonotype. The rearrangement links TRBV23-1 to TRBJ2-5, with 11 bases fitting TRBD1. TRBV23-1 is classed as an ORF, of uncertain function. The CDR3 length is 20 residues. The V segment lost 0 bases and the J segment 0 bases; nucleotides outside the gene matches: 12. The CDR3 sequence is CASSQSPTLGDRGNQETQYF. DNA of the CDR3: TGCGCCAGCAGTCAATCGCCTACTTTAGGGGACAGGGGGAACCAAGAGACCCAGTACTTC.

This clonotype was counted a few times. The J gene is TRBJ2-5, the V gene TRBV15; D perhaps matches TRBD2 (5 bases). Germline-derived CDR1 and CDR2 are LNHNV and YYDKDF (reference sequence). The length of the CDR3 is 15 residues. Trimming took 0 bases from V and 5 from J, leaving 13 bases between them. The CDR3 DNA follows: TGTGCCACCAGCAGAGATTTGGTGGGAGCGGAGACCCAGTACTTC. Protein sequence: CATSRDLVGAETQYF.

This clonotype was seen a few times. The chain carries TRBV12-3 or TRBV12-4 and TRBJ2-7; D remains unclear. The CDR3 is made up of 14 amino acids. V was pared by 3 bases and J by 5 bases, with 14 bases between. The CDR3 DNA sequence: TGTGCCAGCAGTTTTTCAGTCTTATCTAACGAGCAGTACGTC. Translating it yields CASSFSVLSNEQYV.

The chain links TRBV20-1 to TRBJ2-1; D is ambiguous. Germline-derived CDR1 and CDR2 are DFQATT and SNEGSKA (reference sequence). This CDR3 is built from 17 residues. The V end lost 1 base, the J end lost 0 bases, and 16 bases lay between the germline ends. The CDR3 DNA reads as TGCAGTGCTAGAGGGTCGTTGGCGGTTAGCTCCTACAATGAGCAGTTCTTC. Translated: CSARGSLAVSSYNEQFF.

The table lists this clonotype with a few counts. The CDR3 nucleotides read TGTGCCAGCAGTGATACAGGGCCTTATGGCTACACCTTC. It codes for CASSDTGPYGYTF. The V gene is TRBV12-3 or TRBV12-4, the J gene TRBJ1-2, with D perhaps matching TRBD1 (6 bases). Trimming removed 5 bases from V and 5 bases from J, with 12 bases in between. This CDR3 is built from 13 residues.

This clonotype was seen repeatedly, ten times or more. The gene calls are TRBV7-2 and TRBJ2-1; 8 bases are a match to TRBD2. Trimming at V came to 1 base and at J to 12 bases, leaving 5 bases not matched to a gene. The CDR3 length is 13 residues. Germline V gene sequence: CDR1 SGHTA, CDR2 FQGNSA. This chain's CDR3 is CASSLGREGWQFF. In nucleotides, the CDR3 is TGTGCCAGCAGCTTAGGACGGGAGGGCTGGCAGTTCTTC.

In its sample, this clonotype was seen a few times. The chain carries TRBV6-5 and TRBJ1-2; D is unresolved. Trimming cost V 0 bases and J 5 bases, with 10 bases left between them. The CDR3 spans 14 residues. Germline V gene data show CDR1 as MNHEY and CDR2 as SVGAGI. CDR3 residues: CASSYSGRPYGYTF. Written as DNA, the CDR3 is TGTGCCAGCAGTTACTCGGGAAGGCCTTATGGCTACACCTTC.

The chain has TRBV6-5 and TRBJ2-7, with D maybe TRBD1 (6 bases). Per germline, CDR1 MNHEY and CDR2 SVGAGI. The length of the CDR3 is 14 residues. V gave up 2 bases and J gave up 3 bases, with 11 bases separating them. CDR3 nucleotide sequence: TGTGCCAGCAGTTACGACAGGACGGACTACGAGCAGTACTTC. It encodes CASSYDRTDYEQYF.

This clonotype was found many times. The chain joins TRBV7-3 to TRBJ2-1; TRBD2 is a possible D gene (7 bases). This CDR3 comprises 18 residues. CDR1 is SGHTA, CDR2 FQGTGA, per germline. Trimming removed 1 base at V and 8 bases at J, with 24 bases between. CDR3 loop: CASSLRGGGRSKGDEQFF. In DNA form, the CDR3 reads TGTGCCAGCAGCTTAAGGGGAGGGGGGCGGTCCAAAGGGGATGAGCAGTTCTTC. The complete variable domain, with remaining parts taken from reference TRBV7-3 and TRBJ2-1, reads GAGVSQTPSNKVTEKGKYVELRCDPISGHTALYWYRQSLGQGPEFLIYFQGTGAADDSGLPNDRFFAVRPEGSVSTLKIQRTERGDSAVYLCASSLRGGGRSKGDEQFFGPGTRLTVL.

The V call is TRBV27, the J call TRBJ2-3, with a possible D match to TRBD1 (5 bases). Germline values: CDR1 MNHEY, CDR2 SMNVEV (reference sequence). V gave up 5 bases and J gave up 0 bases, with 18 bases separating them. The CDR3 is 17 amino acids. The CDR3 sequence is CASSPRRTPTSTDTQYF. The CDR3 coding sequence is TGTGCCAGCAGTCCTCGTCGGACACCTACTAGCACAGATACGCAGTATTTT.